Each of the 3 T cell receptor beta chains below was sequenced from the same sample in a study of CD8+ T cells in alopecia areata. After pooling, cutaneous lymph node cells were sorted with CD4, CD8alpha, NKG2D, NKG2ACE and other markers. Extraction and reverse transcription of RNA yielded cDNA as the sequencing template. Sequencing used immunoSEQ multiplex PCR; TCRdb keeps in-frame clones, though not all of them. The table lists about 270,000 clones, with no singletons. The sample taken for sequencing was CD4+ T cells sorted from a lymph node. The receptors come from a C3H/HeJ mouse with alopecia areata. As its MHC haplotype, the strain has H2-k.

Notes on this clone: The gene symbols are mouse symbols. The read terminates 3 residues before the CDR3 end, so the remaining end is supplied by the germline J gene. This sample includes further DNA sequences coding for the same CDR3. This rearrangement joins TRBV19 to TRBJ1-6; 9 bases fit TRBD1. TRBJ1-6 falls under the ORF class, with uncertain function. CDR3 size: 13 residues. Per germline, CDR1 FNHDT and CDR2 SITEND (reference sequence). After removal of 4 bases from V and 7 bases from J, the junction contained 0 bases not matched to a gene. The CDR3 bases that were read are TGTGCCAGCAGTGGACAGGGGAATTCGCCC. Translated: CASSGQGNSP. The whole CDR3 reads CASSGQGNSPLYF.

This clone was detected a few times. Mouse gene names and germline throughout. Sequencing ends 4 residues short of the CDR3 end; the germline J gene provides the rest. The chain links TRBV1 to TRBJ1-2; 10 bases line up with TRBD1. Per the germline V gene, CDR1 is NSQYPW and CDR2 is LRSPGD (reference sequence). The CDR3 totals 15 residues. The junction had 3 bases not matched to a gene; V was cut back by 3 bases and J by 2 bases. CDR3 amino acids: CTCSAPTGGNSDYTF. The part of the CDR3 DNA that was read is TGCACCTGCAGTGCCCCGACAGGGGGCAACTCC. Filled out from reference TRBV1 and TRBJ1-2, the complete variable domain reads VTLLEQNPRWRLVPRGQAVNLRCILKNSQYPWMSWYQQDLQKQLQWLFTLRSPGDKEVKSLPGADYLATRVTDTELRLQVANMSQGRTLYCTCSAPTGGNSDYTFGSGTRLLVI.

This clone was recorded a few times. Gene labels here are mouse ones. Read coverage stops 4 residues before the CDR3 terminus; the germline J gene supplies the remainder. The V gene is TRBV13-3, the J gene TRBJ1-2; 8 bases are a match to TRBD1. The germline V gene encodes CDR1 NNHDY and CDR2 SYVADS. Losses at the gene ends were 3 bases for V and 4 bases for J; bases not matched to a gene: 5. The CDR3 extends over 14 amino acids. The sequenced CDR3 bases are TGTGCCAGCAGTGCCGACAGGGGAGGCTCC. Amino acids: CASSADRGGS. The whole CDR3 sequence reads CASSADRGGSDYTF.